This T cell receptor beta chain derives from a study of cytomegalovirus exposure and HLA in healthy donors. Study findings and constraints: Per a later analysis, HLA-associated TCR beta chains showed more clonal expansion than other, equally common TCR beta chains. The dataset shows that most TCR sequences were rare, while some public TCRs occurred in many donors.

Germline CDR1 reads MNHEY; CDR2 reads SMNVEV (reference sequence). V shed 7 bases and J 9 bases; nucleotides not matched to a gene: 12. The CDR3 extends over 14 amino acids. PCR involved 60 Vbeta and 13 Jbeta primers. Profiling relied on immunoSEQ multiplex PCR, and the TCRdb table lists in-frame clones only, not all of them. The sample has around 120,000 clones, about 73% seen once. A single count supports this clone. Its specificity is not known. The chain combines TRBV27 with TRBJ2-1, with 7 bases matching TRBD2. Sequencing input: PBMCs. This receptor was identified in a woman aged 25-40 years in good health and CMV-seropositive. This CDR3 reads CASTVAGNRGEQFF. The CDR3 nucleotides read TGTGCCAGCACGGTAGCGGGTAATAGGGGTGAGCAGTTCTTC.